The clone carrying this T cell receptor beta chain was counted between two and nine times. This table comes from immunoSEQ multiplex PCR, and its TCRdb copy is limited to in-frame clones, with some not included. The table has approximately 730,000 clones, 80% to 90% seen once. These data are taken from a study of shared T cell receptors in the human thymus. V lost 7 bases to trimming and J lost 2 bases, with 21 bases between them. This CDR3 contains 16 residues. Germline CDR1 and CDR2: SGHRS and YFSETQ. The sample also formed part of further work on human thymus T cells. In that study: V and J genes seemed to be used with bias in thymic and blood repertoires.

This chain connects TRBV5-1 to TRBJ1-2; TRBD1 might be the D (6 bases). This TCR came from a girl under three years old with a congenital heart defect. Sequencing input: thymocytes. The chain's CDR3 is CASGHSRDTKNYGYTF. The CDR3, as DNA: TGCGCCAGCGGACACTCCCGGGACACCAAAAACTATGGCTACACCTTC.